These 18 T cell receptor beta chains were sequenced from one sample in a study of blood T cells in healthy people across ages. Using a J-beta primer mix together with a sample-barcoded 5' primer, a second PCR was run for roughly 7 to 11 cycles. TCRdb processed the 5' RACE reads anew with MiXCR; each CDR3 protein has one entry. The repertoire holds 710,000 or so distinct CDR3 sequences, with roughly 32% as singletons. The specimen was blood. The receptors were gathered from a woman older than 75 in good health.

The genes are TRBV20-1 and TRBJ1-2; possible D gene TRBD1, 6 bases. The V gene's germline CDR1 is DFQATT and CDR2 SNEGSKA (reference sequence). The CDR3 loop spans 12 amino acids. The V end was cut by 6 bases, the J end by 7 bases, with 15 bases between. The CDR3 DNA is TGCAGTGCGAGCCGGGACACGGGTGGCTACACCTTC. Amino acids: CSASRDTGGYTF.

This clonotype showed up just once. The rearrangement links TRBV4-3 to TRBJ1-2, with D tentatively TRBD1 (5 bases). CDR1 is LGHNA, CDR2 YSLEER, per germline. CDR3 length: 15 residues. V was pared by 1 base and J by 0 bases, with 9 bases between. CDR3 nucleotides: TGCGCCAGCAGCCAAGTACGGGGCCCTAACTATGGCTACACCTTC. Translating gives CASSQVRGPNYGYTF.

Ten or more counts support this clonotype. The genes are TRBV12-3 or TRBV12-4 and TRBJ1-5; the D is unclear. V lost 4 bases to trimming and J lost 6 bases, with 16 bases between them. CDR3 size: 15 residues. The CDR3 is CASSSPGLGSQPQHF. The CDR3 DNA is TGTGCCAGCAGTTCTCCGGGCCTTGGAAGTCAGCCCCAGCATTTT.

As to this clonotype: A clone one base away is much larger, so this may be a read error. The chain is built from TRBV7-9 and TRBJ2-7; D is uncertain. The CDR3 is 13 residues long. Germline values: CDR1 SEHNR, CDR2 FQNEAQ (reference sequence). The CDR3, as DNA: TGTGCCAGCAGCTTATCAGGCAGGTCCGAGCAGTGCTTC. Protein sequence: CASSLSGRSEQCF. The full variable domain, in which reference TRBV7-9 and TRBJ2-7 provide the parts outside the CDR3, is DTGVSQNPRHKITKRGQNVTFRCDPISEHNRLYWYRQTLGQGPEFLTYFQNEAQLEKSRLLSDRFSAERPKGSFSTLEIQRTEQGDSAMYLCASSLSGRSEQCFGPGTRLTVT.

This chain connects TRBV5-1 to TRBJ1-1; unclear D gene. Deletions cut 4 bases from V and 1 base from J, with 11 bases between. This CDR3 has 14 amino acids. Per germline, CDR1 SGHRS and CDR2 YFSETQ. CDR3 DNA sequence: TGCGCCAGCAGCATTCGGACTCCGAACACTGAAGCTTTCTTT. The encoded protein is CASSIRTPNTEAFF.

The rearrangement uses TRBV6-5 and TRBJ2-2, with D perhaps TRBD1 (6 bases). The ends were cut back, 7 bases at V and 8 bases at J, with 17 bases in the middle. Germline V lookup: CDR1 MNHEY, CDR2 SVGAGI. The CDR3 length is 14 residues. CDR3 loop: CASTPDSLAGELFF. Here the CDR3 DNA reads TGTGCCAGCACCCCGGACAGTCTGGCGGGGGAGCTGTTTTTT.

This clonotype has just a few counts. V usage is TRBV12-3 or TRBV12-4 and J usage is TRBJ1-1; TRBD1 aligns across 8 bases. Unmatched junction bases numbered 10, after V lost 6 bases and J lost 4 bases. The CDR3 length is 15 residues. CDR3 residues: CASRPMTGETTEAFF. DNA of the CDR3: TGTGCCAGCAGACCGATGACAGGGGAGACCACTGAAGCTTTCTTT.

Note on this clonotype: A much larger clone lies one base from this, so it may be a read error. J is TRBJ2-3 and V is TRBV20-1, with D perhaps given as TRBD1 or TRBD2 (5 bases each). V dropped 6 bases and J dropped 5 bases, with 18 bases sitting between them. Looked up from germline, CDR1 is DFQATT and CDR2 is SNEGSKA (reference sequence). The CDR3 is made up of 14 amino acids. The CDR3 loop reads CSAPEGPRGDTQYF. The CDR3 coding sequence is TGCAGTGCCCCCGAGGGGCCCCGGGGAGATACGCAGTATTTT.

The V call is TRBV20-1, the J call TRBJ2-4; 8 nucleotides align to TRBD2. Germline V gene data show CDR1 as DFQATT and CDR2 as SNEGSKA (reference sequence). After removal of 0 bases from V and 13 bases from J, the junction contained 11 bases not matched to a gene. The CDR3 has 14 residues. The chain's CDR3 is CSARDPGGRDEQYF. CDR3 DNA sequence: TGCAGTGCTAGAGATCCGGGAGGGCGCGACGAACAGTACTTC.

This clonotype has ten or more counts. The rearrangement links TRBV20-1 to TRBJ2-1, with D maybe TRBD2 (7 bases). The CDR3 loop spans 15 amino acids. The germline gives CDR1 DFQATT, CDR2 SNEGSKA (reference sequence). The V end was cut by 6 bases, the J end by 10 bases, with 25 bases between. This CDR3 is CSAPIGGGLLGEQFF. The DNA for the CDR3 is TGCAGTGCCCCCATTGGGGGGGGCCTCTTGGGCGAGCAGTTCTTC.

J is TRBJ1-6 and V is TRBV20-1, with D perhaps matching TRBD1 (6 bases). CDR1 is DFQATT, CDR2 SNEGSKA, per germline (reference sequence). This CDR3 region has 13 residues. Between the trimmed V and J ends, which lost 6 bases and 9 bases, there was a span of 15 bases. The CDR3 bases are TGCAGTGCCTCTAGGGGGGAAGGTTCACCCCTCCACTTT. Its translation is CSASRGEGSPLHF.

This clonotype was seen at least ten times. The genes are TRBV28 and TRBJ2-5; tentatively, D is TRBD2 (6 bases). Per germline, CDR1 MDHEN and CDR2 SYDVKM. Trimming took 7 bases from V and 2 from J, leaving 11 bases between them. The CDR3 length is 13 residues. CDR3 sequence (DNA): TGTGCCAGCATCCAGGGACTTCAAGAGACCCAGTACTTC. It specifies CASIQGLQETQYF.

This sequence joins TRBV6-2 or TRBV6-3 and TRBJ1-1; D gene ambiguous. This CDR3 spans 15 amino acids. Trimming took 0 bases from V and 4 from J, leaving 12 bases between them. In germline, CDR1 is MNHEY, CDR2 SVGEGT. The CDR3 loop is CASSYSRPGGTEAFF. CDR3 in DNA: TGTGCCAGCAGTTACTCGAGGCCTGGCGGCACTGAAGCTTTCTTT.

The chain uses TRBV30 and TRBJ1-1; D not resolved. Germline CDR1 reads GTSNPN; CDR2 reads SVGIG (reference sequence). This CDR3 is built from 14 residues. With 5 bases removed from V and 0 bases from J, the gap between germline ends came to 13 bases. The CDR3 region is CAWSLWNLNTEAFF. CDR3 DNA: TGTGCCTGGTCCCTTTGGAATTTGAACACTGAAGCTTTCTTT. Full variable domain (outside the CDR3, taken from reference TRBV30 and TRBJ1-1): SQTIHQWPATLVQPVGSPLSLECTVEGTSNPNLYWYRQAAGRGLQLLFYSVGIGQISSEVPQNLSASRPQDRQFILSSKKLLLSDSGFYLCAWSLWNLNTEAFFGQGTRLTVV.

This clonotype was recorded a few times. The genes are TRBV6-2 or TRBV6-3 and TRBJ1-5, with 8 bases aligning to TRBD1. The CDR3 is made up of 15 amino acids. Germline V gene lookup returns CDR1 MNHEY and CDR2 SVGEGT. J gave up 9 bases and V 3 bases, and 10 bases lay outside the gene matches. This chain's CDR3 is CASSYRGQGLWPQHF. The CDR3 DNA is TGTGCCAGCAGTTATAGAGGACAGGGCCTTTGGCCCCAGCATTTT.

On this clonotype itself: One end of the junction does not line up with germline, which may come from a read error. The V and J genes are TRBV7-2 and TRBJ2-2; TRBD1 matches at 8 bases. Germline CDR1 reads SGHTA; CDR2 reads FQGNSA. The CDR3 is 16 residues long. The CDR3 is CASSLRTGLNTGERFF. In nucleotides, the CDR3 is TGTGCCAGCAGCTTAAGGACAGGGCTCAACACCGGGGAGCGGTTTTTT.

The chain recombines TRBV2 with TRBJ2-1, with 10 bases identical to TRBD1. CDR1 and CDR2 from the germline V gene are SNHLY and FYNNEI. This CDR3 spans 15 amino acids. Germline trimming cut 6 bases from V and 7 bases from J; bases unmatched to any gene: 9. The CDR3 spells CASRARDRGNNEQFF. The CDR3 bases are TGTGCCAGCAGGGCCCGGGACAGGGGCAATAATGAGCAGTTCTTC. The whole variable domain, remainder taken from reference TRBV2 and TRBJ2-1, is EPEVTQTPSHQVTQMGQEVILRCVPISNHLYFYWYRQILGQKVEFLVSFYNNEISEKSEIFDDQFSVERPDGSNFTLKIRSTKLEDSAMYFCASRARDRGNNEQFFGPGTRLTVL.

This clonotype was found once. The chain couples TRBV10-3 to TRBJ2-3; 7 positions match TRBD2. The CDR3 extends over 15 amino acids. After removal of 3 bases from V and 0 bases from J, the junction contained 3 bases not matched to a gene. Germline CDR1 reads ENHRY; CDR2 reads SYGVKD. DNA for the CDR3: TGTGCCATCAGTGACGGGGGGACTAGCACAGATACGCAGTATTTT. It codes for CAISDGGTSTDTQYF.